The clone carrying this T cell receptor (beta chain) was detected only once. There are 12 residues in the CDR3. The germline V and J ends were trimmed by 11 bases and 5 bases, with 13 bases remaining between them. Per germline, CDR1 MDHEN and CDR2 SYDVKM. PCR employed 60 Vbeta and 13 Jbeta primers. Repertoires were generated with immunoSEQ multiplex PCR, while TCRdb's copy carries only in-frame clones and drops some. The repertoire holds 140,000 to 150,000 clones, with about 84% as singletons. This entry belongs to a study of cytomegalovirus exposure and HLA in healthy donors. The sequence was obtained from a woman aged 18-35 years in good health and CMV-seropositive. The V gene is TRBV28, the J gene TRBJ2-1; possibly TRBD2 for D (6 bases). Sample: PBMCs. The CDR3 protein is CAHGGFHNEQFF. CDR3 sequence (DNA): TGTGCCCACGGGGGATTCCACAATGAGCAGTTCTTC.